The 32 T cell receptor beta chains reported below all come from one sample, sequenced in a study of OX40 agonist ivuxolimab in advanced cancers. To prepare the library, the immunoSEQ multiplex PCR assay was applied. Entries here come from immuneACCESS through TCRdb and include only in-frame sequences with V and J called. Some clones fail to appear in such tables; in the studies checked, an unresolved V gene covers under half of the shortfall, and the cause of the remainder is unknown. The sample records 70,000 or so clones, 87% of which are singletons. Clones ranked in the top ten supply about 1.3% of the sample. Sequenced here: CD4+ or CD8+ T cells sorted from blood, sampled in a trial of the OX40 agonist ivuxolimab. The receptors come from an adult with an advanced solid tumor such as melanoma, head and neck, liver or kidney cancer.

The rearrangement joins TRBV13 to TRBJ2-5; unclear D gene. CDR1 is PRHDT and CDR2 is FYEKMQ in the germline V gene (reference sequence). The CDR3 sequence is 17 residues long. Trimming left V 3 bases short and J 4 bases short, with 21 bases between. The CDR3 loop reads CASSFPTARRSPETQYF. The CDR3 nucleotides read TGTGCCAGCAGCTTTCCTACGGCCCGCCGATCCCCAGAGACCCAGTACTTC.

The chain recombines TRBV6-5 with TRBJ2-7; 9 bases map to TRBD2. V lost 1 base and J lost 3; bases outside the gene matches: 4. The CDR3 is made up of 15 amino acids. Germline values: CDR1 MNHEY, CDR2 SVGAGI. The CDR3 sequence is CASSYLAGENYEQYF. As DNA, the CDR3 is TGTGCCAGCAGTTACTTAGCGGGGGAGAACTACGAGCAGTACTTC.

The chain carries TRBV5-6 and TRBJ2-5, with 7 nucleotides matching TRBD1. CDR1 and CDR2 (germline): SGHDT, YYEEEE. The CDR3 runs 14 residues. V was pared by 4 bases and J by 1 base, with 4 bases of the junction left unmatched. This CDR3 reads CASSLTGIQETQYF. DNA of the CDR3: TGTGCCAGCAGCCTGACAGGGATCCAAGAGACCCAGTACTTC. The whole variable domain, remainder taken from reference TRBV5-6 and TRBJ2-5, is DAGVTQSPTHLIKTRGQQVTLRCSPKSGHDTVSWYQQALGQGPQFIFQYYEEEERQRGNFPDRFSGHQFPNYSSELNVNALLLGDSALYLCASSLTGIQETQYFGPGTRLLVL.

In this sample, this clone turned up a few times. The rearrangement links TRBV2 to TRBJ2-7; D not certain. The CDR3 has 12 residues. The germline CDR1 and CDR2 sequences are SNHLY and FYNNEI. The V and J ends lost 6 bases and 7 bases respectively, with 13 bases between them. For the CDR3, the DNA is TGTGCCAGCAGCCAAGGTGTACGGGAGCAGTACTTC. Translating gives CASSQGVREQYF. Looking up the rest from reference TRBV2 and TRBJ2-7 gives the full variable domain: EPEVTQTPSHQVTQMGQEVILRCVPISNHLYFYWYRQILGQKVEFLVSFYNNEISEKSEIFDDQFSVERPDGSNFTLKIRSTKLEDSAMYFCASSQGVREQYFGPGTRLTVT.

The J gene is TRBJ1-5, the V gene TRBV7-2; D is possibly TRBD1 (6 bases). The CDR3 is made up of 16 amino acids. The germline gives CDR1 SGHTA, CDR2 FQGNSA. The V end lost 3 bases, the J end lost 4 bases, and 16 bases lay between the germline ends. The CDR3 reads CASSFSGQGTNQPQHF. The CDR3 DNA follows: TGTGCCAGCAGCTTCTCGGGTCAGGGGACGAATCAGCCCCAGCATTTT.

CDR3 nucleotides: TGCGCCAGCAGCATTTACAGGGAAGAGACCCAGTACTTC. It encodes CASSIYREETQYF. V usage is TRBV5-1 and J usage is TRBJ2-5; tentative D call: TRBD1 (6 bases). Trimming shortened V by 4 bases and J by 3 bases, and 10 bases separated the two germline ends. Germline CDR1 and CDR2: SGHRS and YFSETQ. This CDR3 has 13 amino acids.

This chain joins TRBV27 and TRBJ1-4, with D tentatively TRBD1 (5 bases). There are 14 residues in the CDR3. V was trimmed by 5 bases and J by 6 bases, leaving 13 bases between them. CDR1 and CDR2 from the germline V gene are MNHEY and SMNVEV (reference sequence). The CDR3 spells CASSRQGADEKLFF. The CDR3 DNA follows: TGTGCCAGCAGTCGGCAGGGAGCGGATGAAAAACTGTTTTTT. Together with reference TRBV27 and TRBJ1-4, the CDR3 gives the full variable domain: EAQVTQNPRYLITVTGKKLTVTCSQNMNHEYMSWYRQDPGLGLRQIYYSMNVEVTDKGDVPEGYKVSRKEKRNFPLILESPSPNQTSLYFCASSRQGADEKLFFGSGTQLSVL.

The gene calls are TRBV6-1 and TRBJ2-7, with D unresolved. V was cut by 5 bases and J by 13 bases, with 15 bases left in between. The V gene's germline CDR1 is MNHNS and CDR2 SASEGT. The CDR3 runs to 11 residues. The CDR3 DNA reads as TGTGCCAGCAGTTATCGTTCTCTTCGATACTTC. This gives the protein CASSYRSLRYF.

The gene calls are TRBV6-1 and TRBJ1-2, with D possibly matching TRBD1 (5 bases). The V gene lost 5 bases and the J gene lost 2 bases, with 12 bases spanning the gap. CDR1 and CDR2 (germline): MNHNS, SASEGT. This CDR3 is built from 14 residues. CDR3 DNA sequence: TGTGCCAGCAGTCCCTCAGGGTCGAACTATGGCTACACCTTC. Its protein product is CASSPSGSNYGYTF.

The chain is built from TRBV6-5 and TRBJ1-5; D not certain. The CDR3 sequence is 14 residues long. V was cut by 6 bases and J by 3 bases, with 12 bases left in between. CDR1 and CDR2 (germline): MNHEY, SVGAGI. CDR3 loop: CASREGLANQPQHF. Written as DNA, the CDR3 is TGTGCCAGCAGGGAAGGGCTGGCCAATCAGCCCCAGCATTTT.

The rearrangement uses TRBV19 and TRBJ2-3, with 15 bases that match TRBD2. The CDR3 is 14 residues long. The germline V gene encodes CDR1 LNHDA and CDR2 SQIVND (reference sequence). Germline trimming cut 6 bases from V and 9 bases from J; bases unmatched to any gene: 4. CDR3 DNA: TGTGCCAGTAGGGGGACTAGCGGGAGGCAGACGCAGTATTTT. Its protein product is CASRGTSGRQTQYF. The whole variable domain, remainder taken from reference TRBV19 and TRBJ2-3, is DGGITQSPKYLFRKEGQNVTLSCEQNLNHDAMYWYRQDPGQGLRLIYYSQIVNDFQKGDIAEGYSVSREKKESFPLTVTSAQKNPTAFYLCASRGTSGRQTQYFGPGTRLTVL.

The rearrangement uses TRBV5-1 and TRBJ2-1; TRBD2 matches 7 bases. Trimming cost V 0 bases and J 6 bases; bases outside gene matches: 6. The CDR3 totals 15 residues. Germline assignment: CDR1 SGHRS and CDR2 YFSETQ. The CDR3 DNA reads as TGCGCCAGCAGCTTGGCGCTAGCGGTGGGCAATGAGCAGTTCTTC. Translated, it gives CASSLALAVGNEQFF.

The J gene is TRBJ2-5, the V gene TRBV2; D may be TRBD1 or TRBD2 (6 bases each). Germline V CDR1 and CDR2: SNHLY, FYNNEI. The CDR3 covers 13 residues. V was clipped by 7 bases and J by 5 bases, with 14 bases between them. The CDR3: CASNQGRTETQYF. In DNA form, the CDR3 reads TGTGCCAGCAACCAGGGGAGGACGGAGACCCAGTACTTC.

The rearrangement uses TRBV2 and TRBJ2-2; D gene unclear. Germline V gene sequence: CDR1 SNHLY, CDR2 FYNNEI. The CDR3 totals 15 residues. Deletions cut 4 bases from V and 1 base from J, with 10 bases between. The CDR3 sequence: CASSAKGLNTGELFF. CDR3 nucleotides: TGTGCCAGCAGTGCAAAGGGCCTGAACACCGGGGAGCTGTTTTTT.

Worth noting for this clone: The same CDR3 arises from other DNA sequences in this sample as well. V usage is TRBV7-2 and J usage is TRBJ1-2; D unresolved. V was trimmed by 1 base and J by 2 bases, leaving 8 bases between them. CDR1 SGHTA and CDR2 FQGNSA come from the germline V gene. There are 14 residues in the CDR3. CDR3 protein: CASSLGQRNYGYTF. The CDR3 DNA reads as TGTGCCAGCAGCTTAGGGCAGAGGAACTATGGCTACACCTTC.

The chain carries TRBV7-2 and TRBJ2-1; 8 nucleotides align to TRBD1. The CDR3 spans 14 residues. The germline gives CDR1 SGHTA, CDR2 FQGNSA. J gave up 6 bases and V 5 bases, and 6 bases lay outside the gene matches. CDR3 protein: CASSPRQGTNEQFF. DNA for the CDR3: TGTGCCAGCAGCCCCCGACAGGGGACCAATGAGCAGTTCTTC.

The chain has TRBV11-1 and TRBJ1-1, with D tentatively TRBD1 (5 bases). Per the germline V gene, CDR1 is SGHAT and CDR2 is FQDESV (reference sequence). This CDR3 contains 19 residues. V shed 1 base and J shed 0 bases, with 21 bases lying between them. The CDR3 DNA reads as TGTGCCAGCAGCTTAGACCTTAGTTGGGGACGTAGGTTGAACACTGAAGCTTTCTTT. This gives the protein CASSLDLSWGRRLNTEAFF.

The chain is built from TRBV4-3 and TRBJ2-3, with TRBD2 matching 9 bases. J gave up 10 bases and V 4 bases, and 18 bases lay outside the gene matches. Germline V gene sequence: CDR1 LGHNA, CDR2 YSLEER. The CDR3 contains 17 residues. In nucleotides, the CDR3 is TGCGCCAGCAGCCCTGGGGCTAGCGGGGACCGGGGGGCGGCGCAGTATTTT. It specifies CASSPGASGDRGAAQYF.

The chain couples TRBV7-2 to TRBJ2-7; TRBD2 aligns across 14 bases. CDR3 length equals 16 residues. V lost 5 bases, J lost 6 bases, and 9 bases stayed unmatched. Germline assignment: CDR1 SGHTA and CDR2 FQGNSA. The DNA of the CDR3 is TGTGCCAGCAGCACGGGACTAGCGGGAGTCGGGGGCGAGCAGTACTTC. Translating it yields CASSTGLAGVGGEQYF.

CDR3 protein: CAGGRFSTEAFF. For the CDR3, the DNA is TGTGCTGGTGGACGGTTCAGCACTGAAGCTTTCTTT. The chain uses TRBV30 and TRBJ1-1; no clear D gene. Germline V gives CDR1 GTSNPN, CDR2 SVGIG (reference sequence). The length of the CDR3 is 12 residues.

The rearrangement uses TRBV6-5 and TRBJ1-5; D might be TRBD1 (6 bases). This CDR3 has 15 amino acids. Germline assignment: CDR1 MNHEY and CDR2 SVGAGI. The germline V and J ends were trimmed by 5 bases and 7 bases, with 18 bases remaining between them. The CDR3 spells CASSPTGIFKQPQHF. In DNA form, the CDR3 reads TGTGCCAGCAGTCCCACAGGGATTTTTAAACAGCCCCAGCATTTT.

The table lists this clone with a count of one. This rearrangement joins TRBV7-2 to TRBJ1-1, with D possibly being TRBD1 (5 bases). With 5 bases removed from V and 2 bases from J, the gap between germline ends came to 24 bases. This CDR3 is built from 18 residues. CDR1 and CDR2 (germline): SGHTA, FQGNSA. This CDR3 is CASSTRHSQRGSNTEAFF. The CDR3, as DNA: TGTGCCAGCAGCACCCGACACTCTCAACGGGGGAGCAACACTGAAGCTTTCTTT.

J is TRBJ1-1 and V is TRBV7-9; no firm D call. CDR3 length: 16 amino acids. Trimming shortened V by 1 base and J by 3 bases, and 15 bases separated the two germline ends. Germline CDR1 reads SEHNR; CDR2 reads FQNEAQ (reference sequence). CDR3 nucleotides: TGTGCCAGCAGCTTAGACCTACAGAGTTGGGACACTGAAGCTTTCTTT. Protein product: CASSLDLQSWDTEAFF.

The chain combines TRBV6-5 with TRBJ1-1, with D perhaps matching TRBD1 (6 bases). Looked up from germline, CDR1 is MNHEY and CDR2 is SVGAGI. CDR3 length: 15 residues. V was shortened by 0 bases and J by 4 bases, with 12 bases between the two germline ends. The CDR3 bases are TGTGCCAGCAGTTACTCCCCGGGGGGCGGCACTGAAGCTTTCTTT. Translation: CASSYSPGGGTEAFF.

The rearrangement links TRBV4-3 to TRBJ2-7; D perhaps matches TRBD2 (5 bases). The CDR3 contains 15 residues. Germline assignment: CDR1 LGHNA and CDR2 YSLEER. The germline V and J ends were trimmed by 0 bases and 7 bases, with 16 bases remaining between them. The CDR3 protein is CASSQDGQVRGEQYF. In DNA, the CDR3 is TGCGCCAGCAGCCAAGATGGGCAGGTCCGCGGGGAGCAGTACTTC.

The CDR3 loop is CASSPPTGTGTDTQYF. CDR3 coding DNA: TGTGCCAGCTCACCACCGACCGGGACTGGCACAGATACGCAGTATTTT. This sequence joins TRBV18 and TRBJ2-3, with a tentative D call TRBD2 (6 bases). V dropped 0 bases and J dropped 1 base, with 11 bases sitting between them. This CDR3 contains 16 residues. Germline assignment: CDR1 KGHSH and CDR2 LQKENI.

This sequence joins TRBV5-8 and TRBJ2-5; TRBD2 is a possible D gene (5 bases). CDR1 and CDR2 (germline): SGHTS, YDEGEE. The CDR3 extends over 14 amino acids. V lost 5 bases and J 2 bases, leaving 13 bases between the germline ends. The CDR3 DNA reads TGTGCCAGCAGGGACCGGACGGGACAAGAGACCCAGTACTTC. It codes for CASRDRTGQETQYF.

The chain links TRBV11-2 to TRBJ2-1; D gene ambiguous. Germline CDR1 and CDR2: SGHAT and FQNNGV. CDR3 length: 15 amino acids. V was shortened by 2 bases and J by 4 bases, with 12 bases between the two germline ends. The CDR3 region has the DNA TGTGCCAGCAGCTTAACTCCGCTGTCTTACAATGAGCAGTTCTTC. Translating gives CASSLTPLSYNEQFF.

The V and J genes are TRBV6-5 and TRBJ2-7, with 7 bases identical to TRBD2. Trimming removed 4 bases from V and 0 bases from J; junction bases left unmatched: 6. CDR1 and CDR2 from the germline V gene are MNHEY and SVGAGI. The CDR3 totals 15 residues. CDR3 in DNA: TGTGCCAGCAGTTCGCTTGCTAGCGGCTCCTACGAGCAGTACTTC. Its protein is CASSSLASGSYEQYF.

CDR3 coding DNA: TGTGCCAGCTCACCAGGACAGGGTAATCAGCCCCAGCATTTT. Protein: CASSPGQGNQPQHF. This chain links TRBV18 with TRBJ1-5; 8 positions match TRBD1. Germline CDR1 KGHSH, CDR2 LQKENI. The CDR3 is made up of 14 amino acids. Losses at the gene ends were 2 bases for V and 4 bases for J; bases not matched to a gene: 1.

Written as DNA, the CDR3 is TGTGCCAGCCGAATGGGGGGGGCCTGGGAGACCCAGTACTTC. Translating it yields CASRMGGAWETQYF. The chain couples TRBV28 to TRBJ2-5, with a possible D match to TRBD2 (7 bases). This CDR3 has 14 residues. Germline CDR1 MDHEN, CDR2 SYDVKM. The V gene lost 8 bases and the J gene lost 5 bases, with 18 bases spanning the gap.

CDR3 sequence reads: CASSFREGDEKLFF. For the CDR3, the DNA is TGTGCCAGCAGCTTCAGGGAGGGAGATGAAAAACTGTTTTTT. V usage is TRBV7-8 and J usage is TRBJ1-4; D is perhaps TRBD1 (5 bases). There are 14 residues in the CDR3. Germline CDR1 reads SGHVS; CDR2 reads FQNEAQ. The V end lost 3 bases, the J end lost 6 bases, and 11 bases lay between the germline ends.